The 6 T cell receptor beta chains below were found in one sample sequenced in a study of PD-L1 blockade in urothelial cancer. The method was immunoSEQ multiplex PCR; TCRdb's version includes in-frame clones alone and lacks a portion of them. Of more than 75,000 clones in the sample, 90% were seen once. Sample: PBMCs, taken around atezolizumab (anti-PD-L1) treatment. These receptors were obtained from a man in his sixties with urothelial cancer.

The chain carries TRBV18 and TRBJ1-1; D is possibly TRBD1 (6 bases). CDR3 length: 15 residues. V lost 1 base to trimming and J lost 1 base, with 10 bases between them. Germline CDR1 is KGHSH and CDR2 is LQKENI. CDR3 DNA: TGTGCCAGCTCACCACGGGAGGGGGGGAACACTGAAGCTTTCTTT. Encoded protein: CASSPREGGNTEAFF.

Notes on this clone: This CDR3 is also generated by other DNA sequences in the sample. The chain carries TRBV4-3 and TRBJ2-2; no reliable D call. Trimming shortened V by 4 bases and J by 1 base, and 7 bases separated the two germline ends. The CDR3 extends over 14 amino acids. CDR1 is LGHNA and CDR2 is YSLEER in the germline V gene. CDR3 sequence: CASSPSGNTGELFF. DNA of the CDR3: TGCGCCAGCAGCCCTTCAGGGAACACCGGGGAGCTGTTTTTT.

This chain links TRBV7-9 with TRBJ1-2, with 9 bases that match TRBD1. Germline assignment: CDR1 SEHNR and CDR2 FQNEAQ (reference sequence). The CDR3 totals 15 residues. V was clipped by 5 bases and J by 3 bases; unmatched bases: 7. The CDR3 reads CASSPPGTGYYGYTF. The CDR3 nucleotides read TGTGCCAGCAGCCCACCCGGGACAGGGTACTATGGCTACACCTTC.

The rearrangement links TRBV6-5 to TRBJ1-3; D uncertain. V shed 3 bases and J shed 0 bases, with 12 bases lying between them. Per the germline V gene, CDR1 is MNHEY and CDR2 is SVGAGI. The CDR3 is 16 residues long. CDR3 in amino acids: CASSYQSSSSGNTIYF. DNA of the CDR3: TGTGCCAGCAGTTATCAGTCCAGTTCCTCTGGAAACACCATATATTTT.

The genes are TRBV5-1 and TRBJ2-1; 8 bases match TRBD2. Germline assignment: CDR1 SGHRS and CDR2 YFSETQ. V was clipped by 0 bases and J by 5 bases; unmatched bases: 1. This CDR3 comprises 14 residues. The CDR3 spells CASSLELADNEQFF. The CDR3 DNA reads TGCGCCAGCAGCTTGGAACTAGCGGACAATGAGCAGTTCTTC.

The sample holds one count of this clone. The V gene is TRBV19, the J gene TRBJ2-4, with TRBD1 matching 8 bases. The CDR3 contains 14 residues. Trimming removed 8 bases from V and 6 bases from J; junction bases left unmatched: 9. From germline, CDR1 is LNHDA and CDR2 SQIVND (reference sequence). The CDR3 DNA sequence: TGTGCCAGTGGATCAGGGGGCGCGGGAAACATTCAGTACTTC. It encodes CASGSGGAGNIQYF.